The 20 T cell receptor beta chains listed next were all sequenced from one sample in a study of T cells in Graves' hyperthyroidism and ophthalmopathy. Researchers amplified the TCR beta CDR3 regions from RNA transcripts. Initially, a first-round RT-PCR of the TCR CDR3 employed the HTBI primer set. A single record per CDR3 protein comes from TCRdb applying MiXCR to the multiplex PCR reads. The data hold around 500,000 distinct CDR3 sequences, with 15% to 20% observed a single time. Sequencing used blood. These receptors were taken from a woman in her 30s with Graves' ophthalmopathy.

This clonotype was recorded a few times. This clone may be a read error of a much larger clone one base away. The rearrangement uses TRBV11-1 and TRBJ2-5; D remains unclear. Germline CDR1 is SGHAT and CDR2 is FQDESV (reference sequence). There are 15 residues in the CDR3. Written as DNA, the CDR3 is TGTGCCTGCAGCCCAAACCGGCTCCAAGGCGGGACCCAGTACTTC. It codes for CACSPNRLQGGTQYF.

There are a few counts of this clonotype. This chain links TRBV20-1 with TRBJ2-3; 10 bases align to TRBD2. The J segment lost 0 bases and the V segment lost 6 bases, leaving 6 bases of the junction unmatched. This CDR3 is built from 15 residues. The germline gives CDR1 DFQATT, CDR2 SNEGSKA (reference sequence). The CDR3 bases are TGCAGTGCCGAAGGACTAGCGGCAAGCACAGATACGCAGTATTTT. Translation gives CSAEGLAASTDTQYF.

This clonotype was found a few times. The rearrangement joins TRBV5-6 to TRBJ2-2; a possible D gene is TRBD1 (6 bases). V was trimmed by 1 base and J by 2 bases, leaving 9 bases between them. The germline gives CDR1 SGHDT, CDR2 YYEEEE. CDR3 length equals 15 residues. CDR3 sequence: CASSLTGINTGELFF. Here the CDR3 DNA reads TGTGCCAGCAGCTTGACAGGGATCAACACCGGGGAGCTGTTTTTT.

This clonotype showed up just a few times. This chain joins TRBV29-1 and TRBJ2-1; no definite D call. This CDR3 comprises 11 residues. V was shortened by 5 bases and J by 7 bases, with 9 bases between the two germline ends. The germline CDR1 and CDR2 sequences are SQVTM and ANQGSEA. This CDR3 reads CSVRPMNEQFF. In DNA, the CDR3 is TGCAGCGTTCGCCCTATGAATGAGCAGTTCTTC.

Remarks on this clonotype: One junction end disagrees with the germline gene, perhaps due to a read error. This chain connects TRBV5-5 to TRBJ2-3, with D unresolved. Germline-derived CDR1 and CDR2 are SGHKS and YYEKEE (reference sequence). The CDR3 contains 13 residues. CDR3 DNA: TGTGCCAGCAGCTTGGACAGAACAGATATGCAGTATTTT. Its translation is CASSLDRTDMQYF. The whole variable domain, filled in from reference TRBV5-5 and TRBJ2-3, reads DAGVTQSPTHLIKTRGQQVTLRCSPISGHKSVSWYQQVLGQGPQFIFQYYEKEERGRGNFPDRFSARQFPNYSSELNVNALLLGDSALYLCASSLDRTDMQYFGPGTRLTVL.

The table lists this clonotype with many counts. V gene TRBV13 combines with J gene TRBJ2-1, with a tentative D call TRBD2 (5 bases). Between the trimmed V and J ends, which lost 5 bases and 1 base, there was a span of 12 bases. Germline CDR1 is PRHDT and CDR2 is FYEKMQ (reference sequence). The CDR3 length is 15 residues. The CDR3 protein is CASSPGRLSYNEQFF. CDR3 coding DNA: TGTGCCAGCAGCCCGGGGAGACTTTCCTACAATGAGCAGTTCTTC.

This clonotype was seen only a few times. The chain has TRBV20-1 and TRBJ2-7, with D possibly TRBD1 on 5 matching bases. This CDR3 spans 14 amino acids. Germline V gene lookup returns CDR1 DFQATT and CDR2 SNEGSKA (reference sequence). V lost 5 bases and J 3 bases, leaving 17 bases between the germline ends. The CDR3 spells CSAGARDSLYEQYF. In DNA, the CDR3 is TGCAGTGCTGGAGCCCGCGACAGCCTCTACGAGCAGTACTTC.

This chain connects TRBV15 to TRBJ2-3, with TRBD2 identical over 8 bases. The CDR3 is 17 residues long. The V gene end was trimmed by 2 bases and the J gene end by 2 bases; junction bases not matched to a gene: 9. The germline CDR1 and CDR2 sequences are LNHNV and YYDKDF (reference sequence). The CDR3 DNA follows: TGTGCCACCAGCAGAACCGGTGCGGGAGGCCCCACAGATACGCAGTATTTT. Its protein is CATSRTGAGGPTDTQYF.

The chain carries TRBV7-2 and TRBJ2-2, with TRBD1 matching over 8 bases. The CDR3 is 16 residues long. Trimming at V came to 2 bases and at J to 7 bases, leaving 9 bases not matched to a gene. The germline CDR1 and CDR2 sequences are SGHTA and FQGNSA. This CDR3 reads CASSLTQGQGDGELFF. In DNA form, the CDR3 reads TGTGCCAGCAGCTTAACCCAAGGACAGGGAGACGGGGAGCTGTTTTTT.

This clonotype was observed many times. CDR3 bases: TGTGCCAGCAGTTACCCTTCGAATCTAGCCAAAAACATTCAGTACTTC. Its protein is CASSYPSNLAKNIQYF. The chain uses TRBV6-2 or TRBV6-3 and TRBJ2-4; D not resolved. This CDR3 is 16 amino acids long. The germline CDR1 and CDR2 sequences are MNHEY and SVGEGT. V was trimmed by 2 bases and J by 0 bases, leaving 11 bases between them.

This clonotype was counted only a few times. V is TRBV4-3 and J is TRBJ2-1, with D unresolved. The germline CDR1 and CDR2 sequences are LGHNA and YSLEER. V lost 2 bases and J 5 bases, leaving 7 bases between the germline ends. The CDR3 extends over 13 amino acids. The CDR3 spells CASSQRVHNEQFF. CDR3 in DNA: TGCGCCAGCAGCCAACGAGTTCACAATGAGCAGTTCTTC.

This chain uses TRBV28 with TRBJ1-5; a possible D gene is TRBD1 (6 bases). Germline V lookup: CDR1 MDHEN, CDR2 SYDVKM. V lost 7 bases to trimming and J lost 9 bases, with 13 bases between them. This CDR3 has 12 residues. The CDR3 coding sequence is TGTGCCAGCACCGAAGGGGGATGGCCCCAGCATTTT. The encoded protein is CASTEGGWPQHF.

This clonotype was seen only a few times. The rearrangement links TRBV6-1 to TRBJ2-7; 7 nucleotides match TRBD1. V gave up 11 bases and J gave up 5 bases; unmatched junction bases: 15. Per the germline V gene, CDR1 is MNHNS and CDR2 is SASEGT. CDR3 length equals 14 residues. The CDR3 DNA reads TGTGCCGGGGGACCGACAGGGATGGGCCACGAGCAGTACTTC. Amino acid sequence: CAGGPTGMGHEQYF.

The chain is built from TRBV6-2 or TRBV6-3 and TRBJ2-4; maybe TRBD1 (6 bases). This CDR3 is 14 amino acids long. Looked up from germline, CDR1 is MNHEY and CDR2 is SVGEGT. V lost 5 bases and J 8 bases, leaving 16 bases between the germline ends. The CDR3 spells CASSNQGFLDIQYF. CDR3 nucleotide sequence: TGTGCCAGCAGTAACCAGGGGTTTTTGGACATTCAGTACTTC.

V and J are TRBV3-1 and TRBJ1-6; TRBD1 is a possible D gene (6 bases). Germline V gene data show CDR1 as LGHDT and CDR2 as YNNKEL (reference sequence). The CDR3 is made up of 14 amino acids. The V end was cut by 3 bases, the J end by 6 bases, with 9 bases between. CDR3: CASSQQGSNSPLHF. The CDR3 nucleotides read TGTGCCAGCAGCCAGCAGGGGAGTAATTCACCCCTCCACTTT.

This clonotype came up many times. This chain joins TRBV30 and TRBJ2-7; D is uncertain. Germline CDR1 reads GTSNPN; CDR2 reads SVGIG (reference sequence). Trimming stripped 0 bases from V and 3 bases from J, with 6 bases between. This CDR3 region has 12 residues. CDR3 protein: CAWSVSSYEQYF. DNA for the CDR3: TGTGCCTGGAGTGTATCTAGCTACGAGCAGTACTTC.

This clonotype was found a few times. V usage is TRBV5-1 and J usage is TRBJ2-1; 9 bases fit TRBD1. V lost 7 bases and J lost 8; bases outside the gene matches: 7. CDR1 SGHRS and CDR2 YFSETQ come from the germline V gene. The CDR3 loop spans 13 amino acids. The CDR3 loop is CASAGQGRDEQFF. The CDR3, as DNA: TGCGCCAGCGCGGGACAGGGTCGTGATGAGCAGTTCTTC. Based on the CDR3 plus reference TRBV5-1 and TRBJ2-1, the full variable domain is KAGVTQTPRYLIKTRGQQVTLSCSPISGHRSVSWYQQTPGQGLQFLFEYFSETQRNKGNFPGRFSGRQFSNSRSEMNVSTLELGDSALYLCASAGQGRDEQFFGPGTRLTVL.

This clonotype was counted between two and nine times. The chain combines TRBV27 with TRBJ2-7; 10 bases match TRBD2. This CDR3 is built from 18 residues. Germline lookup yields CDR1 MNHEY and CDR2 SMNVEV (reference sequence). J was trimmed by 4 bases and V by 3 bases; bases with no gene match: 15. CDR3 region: CASSFSRASGSSAYEQYF. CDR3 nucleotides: TGTGCCAGCAGTTTTTCTCGGGCTAGCGGGAGTTCGGCTTACGAGCAGTACTTC.

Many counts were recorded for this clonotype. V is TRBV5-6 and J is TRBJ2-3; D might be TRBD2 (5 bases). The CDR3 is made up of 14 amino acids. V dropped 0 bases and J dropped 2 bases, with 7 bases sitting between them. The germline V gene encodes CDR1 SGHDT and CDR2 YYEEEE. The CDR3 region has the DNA TGTGCCAGCAGCTTGGCGGGATCCACAGATACGCAGTATTTT. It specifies CASSLAGSTDTQYF.

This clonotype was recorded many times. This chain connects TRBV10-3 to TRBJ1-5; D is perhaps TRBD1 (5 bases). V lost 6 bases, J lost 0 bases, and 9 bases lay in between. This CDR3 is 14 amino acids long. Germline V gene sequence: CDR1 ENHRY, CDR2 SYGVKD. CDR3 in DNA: TGTGCCATCAGCCAGGGCTTTAGCAATCAGCCCCAGCATTTT. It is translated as CAISQGFSNQPQHF.